The 14 T cell receptor beta chains in this list originate from one sample, sequenced in a study of T cell repertoires in ileal Crohn's disease. Profiling relied on immunoSEQ multiplex PCR, and the TCRdb table lists in-frame clones only, not all of them. Of some 28,000 clones listed, about 81% are singletons. Material: ileal tissue. These receptors originate from an adult with Crohn's disease.

V and J are TRBV9 and TRBJ2-1; the match to TRBD2 covers 12 bases. The V segment lost 0 bases and the J segment 3 bases; nucleotides outside the gene matches: 1. This CDR3 is built from 16 residues. CDR1 is SGDLS and CDR2 is YYNGEE in the germline V gene. CDR3 sequence reads: CASSVELAGGYNEQFF. In DNA form, the CDR3 reads TGTGCCAGCAGCGTAGAACTAGCGGGGGGCTACAATGAGCAGTTCTTC.

This rearrangement joins TRBV9 to TRBJ1-5; a possible D gene is TRBD1 (6 bases). The germline V and J ends were trimmed by 4 bases and 1 base, with 15 bases remaining between them. This CDR3 is built from 16 residues. CDR1 and CDR2 from the germline V gene are SGDLS and YYNGEE. The CDR3: CASSPGVGASNQPQHF. The CDR3 coding sequence is TGTGCCAGCAGCCCAGGGGTAGGGGCAAGCAATCAGCCCCAGCATTTT.

This clone was detected only a few times. The genes are TRBV11-3 and TRBJ1-1, with D tentatively TRBD1 (6 bases). Germline CDR1 SGHNT, CDR2 YENEEA. V was clipped by 2 bases and J by 6 bases, with 16 bases between them. The CDR3 is 15 amino acids. The chain's CDR3 is CASSLQHGGAAEAFF. Here the CDR3 DNA reads TGTGCCAGCAGCTTACAACACGGGGGGGCCGCTGAAGCTTTCTTT. Variable domain in full (rest from reference TRBV11-3 and TRBJ1-1): EAGVVQSPRYKIIEKKQPVAFWCNPISGHNTLYWYLQNLGQGPELLIRYENEEAVDDSQLPKDRFSAERLKGVDSTLKIQPAELGDSAVYLCASSLQHGGAAEAFFGQGTRLTVV.

This chain's CDR3 is CASSITGTGVGNTIYF. The CDR3 DNA follows: TGTGCCAGCAGCATAACCGGGACAGGGGTTGGAAACACCATATATTTT. The V gene is TRBV5-6, the J gene TRBJ1-3; 10 bases line up with TRBD1. The germline CDR1 and CDR2 sequences are SGHDT and YYEEEE. After removal of 4 bases from V and 3 bases from J, the junction contained 7 bases not matched to a gene. The CDR3 is 16 amino acids.

Worth noting for this clone: Mismatch with germline at one junction end may stem from a read error. Other DNA sequences in this specimen translate into the identical CDR3. The chain joins TRBV5-1 to TRBJ1-6, with D possibly being TRBD1 (5 bases). CDR1 and CDR2 from the germline V gene are SGHRS and YFSETQ. This CDR3 comprises 19 residues. CDR3 amino acids: CASSYRGTNIPGGDSPLHF. CDR3 DNA sequence: TGCGCCAGCAGCTACCGTGGGACTAACATCCCGGGGGGGGATTCCCCCCTCCACTTT. Combining the CDR3 with reference TRBV5-1 and TRBJ1-6 gives the whole variable domain KAGVTQTPRYLIKTRGQQVTLSCSPISGHRSVSWYQQTPGQGLQFLFEYFSETQRNKGNFPGRFSGRQFSNSRSEMNVSTLELGDSALYLCASSYRGTNIPGGDSPLHFGNGTRLTVT.

The count of this clone is one. The rearrangement links TRBV7-2 to TRBJ1-5; 8 nucleotides agree with TRBD1. V shed 2 bases and J 9 bases; nucleotides not matched to a gene: 15. Germline assignment: CDR1 SGHTA and CDR2 FQGNSA. The CDR3 length is 17 residues. CDR3 DNA: TGTGCCAGCAGCTTAAGCCGGACAGGGAGGGGTGGTGGGCCCCAGCATTTT. Residues: CASSLSRTGRGGGPQHF.

In this sample, this clone turned up once. The rearrangement uses TRBV11-2 and TRBJ2-3, with a tentative D call TRBD2 (5 bases). CDR1 and CDR2 (germline): SGHAT, FQNNGV. V was cut by 5 bases and J by 1 base, with 10 bases left in between. The CDR3 is made up of 14 amino acids. CDR3 residues: CASSPGLGTDTQYF. As DNA, the CDR3 is TGTGCCAGCAGCCCGGGGTTGGGCACAGATACGCAGTATTTT.

The CDR3 here is CASSLGTGNKDSPLHF. The CDR3, as DNA: TGCGCCAGCAGCTTGGGTACAGGGAATAAGGATTCACCCCTCCACTTT. The chain couples TRBV5-1 to TRBJ1-6; possibly TRBD1 for D (6 bases). This CDR3 spans 16 amino acids. The germline CDR1 and CDR2 sequences are SGHRS and YFSETQ. With 0 bases removed from V and 8 bases from J, the gap between germline ends came to 15 bases.

This clone has only one observation. The V and J genes are TRBV5-8 and TRBJ2-5; 9 bases align to TRBD1. This CDR3 is built from 15 residues. Unmatched junction bases numbered 4, after V lost 0 bases and J lost 4 bases. Germline V CDR1 and CDR2: SGHTS, YDEGEE. The CDR3 DNA is TGTGCCAGCAGCTTGGGGACAGGGGAGGGAGAGACCCAGTACTTC. Protein product: CASSLGTGEGETQYF.

The CDR3: CASSVGQTPNGYTF. The CDR3 region has the DNA TGTGCCAGCAGCGTAGGACAGACCCCCAATGGCTACACCTTC. V usage is TRBV9 and J usage is TRBJ1-2; D might be TRBD1 (5 bases). V gave up 0 bases and J gave up 6 bases, with 12 bases separating them. Germline CDR1 reads SGDLS; CDR2 reads YYNGEE. This CDR3 has 14 amino acids.

V and J are TRBV29-1 and TRBJ2-2; D is perhaps TRBD1 (5 bases). The CDR3 is 13 amino acids. CDR1 is SQVTM, CDR2 ANQGSEA, per germline. V shed 6 bases and J shed 1 base, with 9 bases lying between them. The CDR3 region has the DNA TGCAGCGTGGTTAGGGGGAACACCGGGGAGCTGTTTTTT. It encodes CSVVRGNTGELFF.

The chain recombines TRBV6-5 with TRBJ1-2; no reliable D call. V was clipped by 2 bases and J by 8 bases, with 6 bases between them. The CDR3 length is 11 residues. The germline gives CDR1 MNHEY, CDR2 SVGAGI. The CDR3 loop reads CASSYPGGYTF. DNA for the CDR3: TGTGCCAGCAGTTACCCCGGGGGCTACACCTTC.

This rearrangement joins TRBV5-4 to TRBJ2-1, with D unclear. V lost 2 bases to trimming and J lost 4 bases, with 4 bases between them. Germline V gene sequence: CDR1 SGHNT, CDR2 YYREEE (reference sequence). CDR3 length equals 12 residues. DNA of the CDR3: TGTGCCAGCAGCTTCGGGTACAATGAGCAGTTCTTC. Its protein is CASSFGYNEQFF.

This clone was observed a single time. The gene calls are TRBV6-5 and TRBJ2-1; 7 nucleotides match TRBD1. The CDR3 has 14 amino acids. The V gene end was trimmed by 4 bases and the J gene end by 4 bases; junction bases not matched to a gene: 4. The germline V gene has CDR1 MNHEY and CDR2 SVGAGI. Written as DNA, the CDR3 is TGTGCCAGCAGTTTAACAGGGGCTTACAATGAGCAGTTCTTC. Translated: CASSLTGAYNEQFF.